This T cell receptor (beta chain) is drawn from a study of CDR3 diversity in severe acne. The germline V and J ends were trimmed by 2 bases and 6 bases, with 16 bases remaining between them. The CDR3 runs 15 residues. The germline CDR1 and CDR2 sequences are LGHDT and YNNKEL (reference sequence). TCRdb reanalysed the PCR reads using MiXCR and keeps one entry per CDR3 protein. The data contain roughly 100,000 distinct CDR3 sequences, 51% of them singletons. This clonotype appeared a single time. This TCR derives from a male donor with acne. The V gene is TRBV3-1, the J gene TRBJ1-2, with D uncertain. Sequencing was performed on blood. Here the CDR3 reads CASSQWLGLRDGYTF. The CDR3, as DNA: TGTGCCAGCAGCCAATGGTTAGGTCTGAGGGATGGCTACACCTTC.